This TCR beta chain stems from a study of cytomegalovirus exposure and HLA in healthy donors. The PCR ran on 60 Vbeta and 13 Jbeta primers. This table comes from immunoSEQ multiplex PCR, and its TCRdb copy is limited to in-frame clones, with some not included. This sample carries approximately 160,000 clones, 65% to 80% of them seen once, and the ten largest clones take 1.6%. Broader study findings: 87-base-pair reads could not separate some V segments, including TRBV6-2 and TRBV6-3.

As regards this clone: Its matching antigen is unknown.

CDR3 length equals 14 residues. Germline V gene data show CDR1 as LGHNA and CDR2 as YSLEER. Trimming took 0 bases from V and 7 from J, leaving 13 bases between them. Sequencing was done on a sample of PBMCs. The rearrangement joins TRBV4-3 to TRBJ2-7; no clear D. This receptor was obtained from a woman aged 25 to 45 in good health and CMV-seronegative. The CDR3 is CASSQDTLSREQYF. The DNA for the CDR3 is TGCGCCAGCAGCCAAGATACCTTGTCGAGGGAGCAGTACTTC.